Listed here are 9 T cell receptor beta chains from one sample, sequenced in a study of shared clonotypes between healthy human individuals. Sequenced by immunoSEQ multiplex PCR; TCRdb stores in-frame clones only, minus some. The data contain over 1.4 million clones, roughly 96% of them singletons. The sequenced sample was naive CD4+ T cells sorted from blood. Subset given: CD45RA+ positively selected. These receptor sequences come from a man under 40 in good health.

The CDR3 reads CASSQSWAPISGAVGKGYTQYF. CDR3 coding DNA: TGCGCCAGCAGCCAATCCTGGGCGCCGATAAGTGGAGCTGTCGGTAAGGGGTATACGCAGTATTTT. V is TRBV4-3 and J is TRBJ2-3; D may be TRBD1 (5 bases). CDR1 and CDR2 (germline): LGHNA, YSLEER. The V end was cut by 2 bases, the J end by 7 bases, with 37 bases between. This CDR3 is 22 amino acids long.

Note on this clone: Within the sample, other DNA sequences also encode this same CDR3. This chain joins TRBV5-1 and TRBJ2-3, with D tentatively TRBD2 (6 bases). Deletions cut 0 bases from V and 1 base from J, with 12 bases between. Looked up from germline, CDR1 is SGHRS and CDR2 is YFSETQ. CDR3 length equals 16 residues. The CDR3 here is CASSLAPGVGTDTQYF. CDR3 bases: TGCGCCAGCAGCTTGGCTCCGGGAGTGGGCACAGATACGCAGTATTTT.

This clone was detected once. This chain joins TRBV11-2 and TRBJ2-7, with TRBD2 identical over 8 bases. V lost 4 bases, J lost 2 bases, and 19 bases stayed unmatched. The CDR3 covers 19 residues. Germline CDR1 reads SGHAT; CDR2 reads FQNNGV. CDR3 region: CASSSPGRSERGRPYEQYF. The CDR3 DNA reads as TGTGCCAGCAGCTCCCCAGGCAGGAGTGAGCGGGGGCGTCCCTACGAGCAGTACTTC.

CDR3: CSVDRGLGEQYF. DNA of the CDR3: TGCAGCGTTGACAGGGGGCTTGGCGAGCAGTACTTC. The gene calls are TRBV29-1 and TRBJ2-7; 8 bases are a match to TRBD1. This CDR3 has 12 residues. The V segment lost 3 bases and the J segment 6 bases; nucleotides outside the gene matches: 4. Germline CDR1 reads SQVTM; CDR2 reads ANQGSEA.

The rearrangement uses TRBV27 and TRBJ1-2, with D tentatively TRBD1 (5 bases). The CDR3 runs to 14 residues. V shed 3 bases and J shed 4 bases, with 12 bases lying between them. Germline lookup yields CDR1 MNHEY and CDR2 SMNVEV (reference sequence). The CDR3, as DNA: TGTGCCAGCAGTTTCCGGCAGGGCGCCTATGGCTACACCTTC. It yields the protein CASSFRQGAYGYTF.

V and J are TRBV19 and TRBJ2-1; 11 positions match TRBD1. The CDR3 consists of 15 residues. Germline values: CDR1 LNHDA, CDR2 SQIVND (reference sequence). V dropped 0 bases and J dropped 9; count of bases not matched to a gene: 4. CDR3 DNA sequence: TGTGCCAGTAGTATAGAGGGACAGGGGGGCAGTGAGCAGTTCTTC. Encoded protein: CASSIEGQGGSEQFF.

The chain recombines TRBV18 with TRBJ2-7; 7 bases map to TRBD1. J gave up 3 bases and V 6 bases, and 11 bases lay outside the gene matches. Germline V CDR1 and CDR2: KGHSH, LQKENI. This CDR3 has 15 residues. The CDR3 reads CASSPDRVYRYEQYF. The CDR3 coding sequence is TGTGCCAGCTCTCCAGACAGGGTATACCGCTACGAGCAGTACTTC.

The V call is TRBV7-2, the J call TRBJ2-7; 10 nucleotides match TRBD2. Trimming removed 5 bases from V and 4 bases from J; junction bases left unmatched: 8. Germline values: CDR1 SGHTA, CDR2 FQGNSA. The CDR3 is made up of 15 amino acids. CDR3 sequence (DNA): TGTGCCAGCAGCCCCACCGGGACTAGCGAATACGAGCAGTACTTC. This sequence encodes CASSPTGTSEYEQYF.

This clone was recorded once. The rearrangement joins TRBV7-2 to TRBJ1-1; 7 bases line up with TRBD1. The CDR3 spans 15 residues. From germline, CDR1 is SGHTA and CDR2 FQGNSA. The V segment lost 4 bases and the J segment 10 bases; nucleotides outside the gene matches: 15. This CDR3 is CASSYSPTGMVRAFF. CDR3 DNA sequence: TGTGCCAGCAGCTACAGTCCGACAGGGATGGTCCGAGCTTTCTTT.